This section outlines one TCR beta chain sequence together with its context. Together with a sample-barcoded 5' primer, a J-beta primer mix was included in a second PCR lasting roughly 6 to 12 cycles. In TCRdb, the 5' RACE reads were re-called with MiXCR into one record per CDR3 protein. The table includes 1,800,000 or so distinct CDR3 sequences, more than 35% detected once. The data were taken from a study of blood T cells in healthy people across ages. Deletions cut 5 bases from V and 7 bases from J, with 12 bases between. The CDR3 has 13 residues. From germline, CDR1 is SGHTA and CDR2 FQGNSA. J is TRBJ1-5 and V is TRBV7-2; perhaps TRBD1 as D (6 bases). The sample comprised blood. The TCR sequence derives from a human donor in good health. The DNA for the CDR3 is TGTGCCAGCAGCCAGGGGCCACGGCAGCCCCAGCATTTT. This sequence encodes CASSQGPRQPQHF.